The source of this T cell receptor beta chain is a study of cytomegalovirus exposure and HLA in healthy donors. V shed 0 bases, J shed 1 base, and the junction held 7 bases outside the gene matches. The CDR3 length is 17 residues. The germline V gene has CDR1 MGHRA and CDR2 YSYEKL. Both 60 Vbeta primers and 13 Jbeta primers went into the PCR. Clones were sequenced by immunoSEQ multiplex PCR, and TCRdb holds only the in-frame ones, with some missing. The table shows under 200,000 clones, with 60% to 85% occurring only once. Study-wide results and caveats: Across donors, most TCRs were seen rarely, yet some public ones were widespread. Within a later analysis, the majority of CMV-associated TCR beta chains appeared HLA-restricted. A later analysis reportedly found fewer N-insertions in an Asian-associated ancestry cluster than the approximately 670-donor mean. There were several of the most significant clusters that appeared linked to common viral pathogens in a later analysis.

As concerns this clone: Antigen unknown.

The receptor comes from a woman in her 40s in good health and CMV-seronegative. The sequenced material came from PBMCs. This chain joins TRBV4-1 and TRBJ2-7; 9 bases fit TRBD1. The CDR3 region has the DNA TGCGCCAGCAGCCAAGATCCGGGACAGGGTCCATCCTACGAGCAGTACTTC. This gives the protein CASSQDPGQGPSYEQYF.